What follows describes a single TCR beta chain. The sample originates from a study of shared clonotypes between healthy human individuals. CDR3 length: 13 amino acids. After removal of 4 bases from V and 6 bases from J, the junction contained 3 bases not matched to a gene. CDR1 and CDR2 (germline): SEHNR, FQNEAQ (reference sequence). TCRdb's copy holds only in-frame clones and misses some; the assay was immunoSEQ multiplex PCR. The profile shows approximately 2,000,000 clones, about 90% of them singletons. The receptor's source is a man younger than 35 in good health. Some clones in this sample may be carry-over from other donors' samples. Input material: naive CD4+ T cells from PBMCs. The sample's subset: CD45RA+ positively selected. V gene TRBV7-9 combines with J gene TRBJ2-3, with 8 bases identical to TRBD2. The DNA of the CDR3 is TGTGCCAGCAGCTCCCGACTAGCGGATACGCAGTATTTT. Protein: CASSSRLADTQYF.